This T cell receptor (beta chain) was sequenced for a study of shared clonotypes between healthy human individuals. Overall study context: Per donor, three plates held CD4 naive cells, three held CD4 memory, two held CD8 naive and one held CD8 memory.

Points on this clone: Its antigen is currently unknown.

V shed 5 bases and J 4 bases; nucleotides not matched to a gene: 9. Germline assignment: CDR1 SGHNT and CDR2 YENEEA. CDR3 size: 18 residues. Researchers ran the assay at a deep level. Across several immunoSEQ plates, the genomic DNA of each subset was split evenly. The assay was immunoSEQ multiplex PCR, and TCRdb's table has in-frame clones only and misses some. Here the sample spans 950,000 to 1,100,000 clones, approximately 76% being singletons. General study points: Large depth notwithstanding, sorted-subset sequencing proved incomplete by rarefaction.

This receptor was identified in a man younger than 35 in good health. Sequencing used memory CD4+ T cells sorted from blood. Subset in this sample: CD45RA-negative fraction. The chain links TRBV11-3 to TRBJ2-6, with 12 bases aligning to TRBD2. The CDR3 DNA is TGTGCCAGCAGCCCAGGACTAGCGGGAATATCCGGGGCCAACGTCCTGACTTTC. Translated, it gives CASSPGLAGISGANVLTF. Variable domain in full (rest from reference TRBV11-3 and TRBJ2-6): EAGVVQSPRYKIIEKKQPVAFWCNPISGHNTLYWYLQNLGQGPELLIRYENEEAVDDSQLPKDRFSAERLKGVDSTLKIQPAELGDSAVYLCASSPGLAGISGANVLTFGAGSRLTVL.